This passage covers 10 T cell receptor beta chains from one sample sequenced in a study of blood T cells in healthy people across ages (dated by TCRdb to between 2015 and 2016). Receptors were amplified or captured by 5' RACE. A second roughly 6 to 12 cycle PCR used a sample-barcoded 5' primer and a J-beta primer mix. Using fastp at Q25 and MiXCR, TCRdb reprocessed the public reads and kept productive beta chains. A single entry per CDR3 protein holds the most common genes and DNA from its merged rows. The sample table holds around 1,900,000 distinct CDR3 sequences, of which roughly 43% were seen once. The ten largest make up 23% of the sample. Sequencing was done on a sample of blood. All receptors come from a human donor in good health.

This chain joins TRBV9 and TRBJ2-1; D is unresolved. Germline CDR1 and CDR2: SGDLS and YYNGEE. V dropped 4 bases and J dropped 7 bases, with 21 bases sitting between them. The CDR3 length is 16 residues. The CDR3 DNA is TGTGCCAGCAGCCCAGGACCAGGCTATTTTTCAAATGAGCAGTTCTTC. Its protein product is CASSPGPGYFSNEQFF. Looking up the rest from reference TRBV9 and TRBJ2-1 gives the full variable domain: DSGVTQTPKHLITATGQRVTLRCSPRSGDLSVYWYQQSLDQGLQFLIQYYNGEERAKGNILERFSAQQFPDLHSELNLSSLELGDSALYFCASSPGPGYFSNEQFFGPGTRLTVL.

This clonotype was observed a handful of times. The rearrangement links TRBV4-3 to TRBJ2-4, with TRBD2 matching over 7 bases. Losses at the gene ends were 0 bases for V and 5 bases for J; bases not matched to a gene: 4. Germline V gives CDR1 LGHNA, CDR2 YSLEER. CDR3 length equals 15 residues. The CDR3 spells CASSQDRGVENIQYF. The CDR3 coding sequence is TGCGCCAGCAGCCAAGATCGGGGGGTGGAAAACATTCAGTACTTC.

This clonotype has ten or more counts. The chain couples TRBV29-1 to TRBJ2-1, with D perhaps matching TRBD2 (6 bases). The CDR3 runs 12 residues. CDR1 is SQVTM and CDR2 is ANQGSEA in the germline V gene. Trimming removed 5 bases at V and 7 bases at J, with 12 bases between. This chain's CDR3 is CSVRTTTNEQFF. The CDR3 bases are TGCAGCGTTCGGACTACTACGAATGAGCAGTTCTTC.

This chain links TRBV19 with TRBJ1-2, with 9 bases lining up with TRBD1. CDR3 length: 15 residues. The germline V gene encodes CDR1 LNHDA and CDR2 SQIVND (reference sequence). V lost 2 bases, J lost 5 bases, and 6 bases stayed unmatched. DNA for the CDR3: TGTGCCAGTAGTATATCCTCCGGGACAGGGTATGGCTACACCTTC. Translation gives CASSISSGTGYGYTF.

V usage is TRBV13 and J usage is TRBJ1-5; weak D call: TRBD1 (6 bases). Trimming took 4 bases from V and 4 from J, leaving 11 bases between them. This CDR3 is 14 amino acids long. In germline, CDR1 is PRHDT, CDR2 FYEKMQ (reference sequence). CDR3 protein: CASSSAQGNQPQHF. In DNA form, the CDR3 reads TGTGCCAGCAGCTCCGCTCAGGGGAATCAGCCCCAGCATTTT.

The J gene is TRBJ2-1, the V gene TRBV15; 8 positions agree with TRBD2. V was clipped by 2 bases and J by 6 bases; unmatched bases: 6. This CDR3 has 15 residues. CDR1 and CDR2 (germline): LNHNV, YYDKDF (reference sequence). The CDR3 sequence is CATSRRRGVGNEQFF. In DNA, the CDR3 is TGTGCCACCAGCAGAAGGCGGGGGGTCGGCAATGAGCAGTTCTTC.

This clonotype turned up a few times. The chain has TRBV5-8 and TRBJ1-2, with D unresolved. Germline loops: CDR1 SGHTS, CDR2 YDEGEE. The CDR3 contains 15 residues. V was trimmed by 3 bases and J by 4 bases, leaving 16 bases between them. The CDR3 DNA reads as TGTGCCAGCAGCTACCACGGAGATGGATTCTATGGCTACACCTTC. Its protein is CASSYHGDGFYGYTF.

This clonotype was counted only a few times. V and J are TRBV12-3 or TRBV12-4 and TRBJ2-5; tentatively, D is TRBD2 (5 bases). V was cut by 4 bases and J by 2 bases, with 14 bases left in between. The CDR3 spans 15 residues. Written as DNA, the CDR3 is TGTGCCAGCAGTTGGTTCGGGGTGCTTCAAGAGACCCAGTACTTC. Translated, it gives CASSWFGVLQETQYF.

This clonotype appeared a few times. V usage is TRBV5-1 and J usage is TRBJ2-3; 16 bases are shared with TRBD2. CDR1 is SGHRS and CDR2 is YFSETQ in the germline V gene. J gave up 6 bases and V 3 bases, and 10 bases lay outside the gene matches. The CDR3 extends over 18 amino acids. CDR3 residues: CASSSGLAGGPLGDTQYF. DNA of the CDR3: TGCGCCAGCAGCTCGGGACTAGCGGGGGGGCCCCTCGGGGATACGCAGTATTTT.

This clonotype was seen more than once but under ten times. The chain combines TRBV4-3 with TRBJ2-2; D is undetermined. The CDR3 is 16 amino acids. Deletions cut 0 bases from V and 4 bases from J, with 12 bases between. Germline-derived CDR1 and CDR2 are LGHNA and YSLEER. This chain's CDR3 is CASSQDLSRRTGELFF. The CDR3 nucleotides read TGCGCCAGCAGCCAAGATCTATCAAGGCGCACCGGGGAGCTGTTTTTT.